This T cell receptor beta chain came from a study of early T cells in non-severe SARS-CoV-2 infection. The study's findings and limits: Database matching using VDJdb favored anti-spike CD8 responses, with private and CD4 specificities left missing.

From the 5' RACE reads, TCRdb called clonotypes with MiXCR, one entry per CDR3 protein. The sample records 60,000 to 90,000 distinct CDR3 sequences, about 17% being singletons. In regard to this clonotype: No antigen is known for it.

V lost 7 bases, J lost 5 bases, and 24 bases lay in between. The CDR3 is 16 residues long. This TCR was recovered from an adult who was a healthcare worker with PCR-confirmed SARS-CoV-2 infection or an uninfected control (not recorded which). The chain has TRBV12-3 or TRBV12-4 and TRBJ2-7; the D gene is possibly TRBD2 (5 bases). Input material: whole blood. The CDR3 reads CASTRIGPGRANEQYF. The CDR3 region has the DNA TGTGCCAGCACCCGGATTGGCCCCGGGCGGGCGAACGAGCAGTACTTC.